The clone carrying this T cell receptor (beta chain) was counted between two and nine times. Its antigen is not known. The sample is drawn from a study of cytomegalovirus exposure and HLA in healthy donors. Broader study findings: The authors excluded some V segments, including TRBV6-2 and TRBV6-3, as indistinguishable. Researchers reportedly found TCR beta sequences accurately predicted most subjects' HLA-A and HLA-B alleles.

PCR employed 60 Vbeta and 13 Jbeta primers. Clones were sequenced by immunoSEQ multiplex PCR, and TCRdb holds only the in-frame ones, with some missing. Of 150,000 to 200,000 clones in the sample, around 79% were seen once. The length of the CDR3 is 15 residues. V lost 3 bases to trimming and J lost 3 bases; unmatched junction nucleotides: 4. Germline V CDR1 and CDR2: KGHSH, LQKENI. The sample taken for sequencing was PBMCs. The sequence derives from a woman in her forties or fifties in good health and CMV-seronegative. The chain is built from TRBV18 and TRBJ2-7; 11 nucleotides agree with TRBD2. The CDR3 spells CASSPTSGTIYEQYF. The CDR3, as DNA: TGTGCCAGCTCACCGACTAGCGGGACCATCTACGAGCAGTACTTC.